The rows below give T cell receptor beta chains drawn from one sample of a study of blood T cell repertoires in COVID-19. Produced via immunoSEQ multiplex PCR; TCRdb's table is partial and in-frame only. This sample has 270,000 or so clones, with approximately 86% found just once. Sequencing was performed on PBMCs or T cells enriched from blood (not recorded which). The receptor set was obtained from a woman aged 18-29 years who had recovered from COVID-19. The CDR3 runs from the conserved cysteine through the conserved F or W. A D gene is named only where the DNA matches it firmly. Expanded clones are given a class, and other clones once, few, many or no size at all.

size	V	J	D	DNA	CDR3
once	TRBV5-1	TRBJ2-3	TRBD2	TGCGCCAGCAGCTTGGGGGCTAGCGGGAGTGTATATACGCAGTATTTT	CASSLGASGSVYTQYF
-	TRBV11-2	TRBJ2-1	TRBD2	TGTGCCAGCAGCTTAGAGACGGCGGGGGGGTACAATGAGCAGTTCTTC	CASSLETAGGYNEQFF
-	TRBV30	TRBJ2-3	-	TGTGCCTGGACCGCGTTTAGCACAGATACGCAGTATTTT	CAWTAFSTDTQYF
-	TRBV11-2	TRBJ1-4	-	TGTGCCAGCAGCTTCAGAATAACTAATGAAAAACTGTTTTTT	CASSFRITNEKLFF
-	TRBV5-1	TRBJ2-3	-	TGCGCCAGCAGCTTGCAATATAGAGGAGATACGCAGTATTTT	CASSLQYRGDTQYF
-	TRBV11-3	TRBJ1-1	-	TGTGCCAGCAGCTCGTACCACAGGGAACATACGAACACTGAAGCTTTCTTT	CASSSYHREHTNTEAFF
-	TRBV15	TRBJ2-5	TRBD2	TGTGCCACCAGCAGAGCATCGAGCGGGGGCCGGAGGCAAGAGACCCAGTACTTC	CATSRASSGGRRQETQYF
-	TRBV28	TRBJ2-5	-	TGTGCCAGCAGTAGACTAGGACCCCAGGAGACCCAGTACTTC	CASSRLGPQETQYF
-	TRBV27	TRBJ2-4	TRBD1	TGTGCCAGCAGTTACAGGGGAGCCAAAAACATTCAGTACTTC	CASSYRGAKNIQYF
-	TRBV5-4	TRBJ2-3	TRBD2	TGTGCCAGCAGCTTGGCGGGACTAGCATTTCCAGATACGCAGTATTTT	CASSLAGLAFPDTQYF
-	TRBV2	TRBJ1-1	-	TGTGCCAGCAGTCCATTGAGGTCCACTGAAGCTTTCTTT	CASSPLRSTEAFF
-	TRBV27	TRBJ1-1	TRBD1	TGTGCCAGCAGTTTAGCGCACGACAGGGTAATTGGCACTGAAGCTTTCTTT	CASSLAHDRVIGTEAFF
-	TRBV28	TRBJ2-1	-	TGTGCCAGCAGTTTTCAAACAGGTAGTGGCCCCTGGCCCGATGAGCAGTTCTTC	CASSFQTGSGPWPDEQFF
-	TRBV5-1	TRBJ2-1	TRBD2	TGCGCCAGCAGCGTCTCCCCTCGCGGGACTAGCGAGAGGGTCTACAATGAGCAGTTCTTC	CASSVSPRGTSERVYNEQFF